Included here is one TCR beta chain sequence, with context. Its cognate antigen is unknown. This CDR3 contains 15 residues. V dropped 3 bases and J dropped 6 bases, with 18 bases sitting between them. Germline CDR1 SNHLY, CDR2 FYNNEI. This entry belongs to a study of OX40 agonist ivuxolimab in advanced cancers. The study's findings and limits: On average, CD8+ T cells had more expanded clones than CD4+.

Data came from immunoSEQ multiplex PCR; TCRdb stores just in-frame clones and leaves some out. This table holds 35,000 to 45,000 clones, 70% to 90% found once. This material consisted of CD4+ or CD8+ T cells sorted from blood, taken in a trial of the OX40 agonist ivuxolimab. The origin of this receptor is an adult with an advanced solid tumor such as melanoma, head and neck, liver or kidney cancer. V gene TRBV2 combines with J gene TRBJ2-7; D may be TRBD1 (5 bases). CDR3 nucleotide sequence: TGTGCCAGCAGTGACAGGGAAACGGAAGACCGCGAGCAGTACTTC. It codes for CASSDRETEDREQYF.